This T cell receptor (beta chain) appears in the sequencing data of a study of blood T cell repertoires in COVID-19. Looking at the study overall: The United States, Italy and Spain provided the acute and convalescent COVID-19 samples.

The authors' processing: Amplifying reference gene primers gave estimates of nucleated cell counts. The protocol was immunoSEQ multiplex PCR, while the TCRdb copy is restricted to in-frame clones and leaves out a portion. The V and J calls and clone size are taken from that table; D and trimming were inferred from the DNA. The data hold around 240,000 clones, with 83% observed a single time. This CDR3 has 13 residues. CDR1 is GTSNPN, CDR2 SVGIG, per germline (reference sequence). Trimming stripped 2 bases from V and 7 bases from J, with 12 bases between. For this clone: The same CDR3 also results from other DNA sequences found in this sample.

V gene TRBV30 combines with J gene TRBJ1-5; D is unresolved. The TCR originated in a woman aged 45-60 years with acute or convalescent COVID-19. The sequenced material came from peripheral blood. The CDR3 sequence: CAWSTRENQPQHF. CDR3 bases: TGTGCCTGGAGTACTAGGGAAAACCAGCCCCAGCATTTT.